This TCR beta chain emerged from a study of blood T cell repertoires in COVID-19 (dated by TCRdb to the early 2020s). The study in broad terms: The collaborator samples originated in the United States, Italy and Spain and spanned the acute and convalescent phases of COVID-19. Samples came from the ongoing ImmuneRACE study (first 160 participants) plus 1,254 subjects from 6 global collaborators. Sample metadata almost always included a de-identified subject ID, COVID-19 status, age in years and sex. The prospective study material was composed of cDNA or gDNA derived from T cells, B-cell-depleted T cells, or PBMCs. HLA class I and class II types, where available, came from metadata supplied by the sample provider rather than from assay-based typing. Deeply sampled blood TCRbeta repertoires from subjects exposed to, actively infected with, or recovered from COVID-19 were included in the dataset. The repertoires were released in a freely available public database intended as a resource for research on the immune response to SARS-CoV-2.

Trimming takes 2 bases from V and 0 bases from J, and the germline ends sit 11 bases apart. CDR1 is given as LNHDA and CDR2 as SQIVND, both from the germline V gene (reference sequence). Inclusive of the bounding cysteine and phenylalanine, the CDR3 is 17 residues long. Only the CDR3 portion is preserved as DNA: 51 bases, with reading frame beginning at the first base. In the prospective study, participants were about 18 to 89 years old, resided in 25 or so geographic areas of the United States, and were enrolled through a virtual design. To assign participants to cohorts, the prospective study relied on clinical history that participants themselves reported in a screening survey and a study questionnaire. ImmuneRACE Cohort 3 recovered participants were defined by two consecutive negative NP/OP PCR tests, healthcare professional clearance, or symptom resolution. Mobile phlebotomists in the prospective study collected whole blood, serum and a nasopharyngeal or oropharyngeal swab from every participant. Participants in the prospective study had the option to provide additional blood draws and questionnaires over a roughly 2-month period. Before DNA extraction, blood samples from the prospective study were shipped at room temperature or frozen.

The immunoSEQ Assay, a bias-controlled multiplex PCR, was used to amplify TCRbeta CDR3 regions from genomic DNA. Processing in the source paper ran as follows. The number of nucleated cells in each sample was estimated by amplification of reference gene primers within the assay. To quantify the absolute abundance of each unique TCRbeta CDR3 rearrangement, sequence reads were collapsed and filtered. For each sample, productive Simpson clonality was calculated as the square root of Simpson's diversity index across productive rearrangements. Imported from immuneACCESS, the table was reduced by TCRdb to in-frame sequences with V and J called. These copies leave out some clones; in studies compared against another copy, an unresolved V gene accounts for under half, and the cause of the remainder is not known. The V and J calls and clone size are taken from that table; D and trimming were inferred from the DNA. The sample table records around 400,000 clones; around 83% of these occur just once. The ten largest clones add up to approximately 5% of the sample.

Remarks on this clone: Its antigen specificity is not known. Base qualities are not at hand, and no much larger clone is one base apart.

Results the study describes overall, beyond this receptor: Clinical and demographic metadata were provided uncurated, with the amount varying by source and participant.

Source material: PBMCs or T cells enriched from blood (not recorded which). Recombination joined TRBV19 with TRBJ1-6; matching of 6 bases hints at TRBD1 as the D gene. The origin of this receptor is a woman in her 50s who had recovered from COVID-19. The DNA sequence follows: TGTGCCAGTAGTATAACGGCGGGGGCCTCCTATAATTCACCCCTCCACTTT. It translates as CASSITAGASYNSPLHF.